These 24 T cell receptor beta chains were sequenced from one sample in a study of blood T cells in healthy people across ages. Together with a sample-barcoded 5' primer, a J-beta primer mix was included in a second PCR lasting roughly 6 to 12 cycles. TCRdb re-called the 5' RACE reads with MiXCR, one entry per CDR3 protein. The sample yields around 1,500,000 distinct CDR3 sequences, about 28% seen once. The sample was blood. Receptors were obtained from a woman aged 25 to 39 in good health.

The V and J genes are TRBV20-1 and TRBJ1-3; the match to TRBD1 covers 10 bases. V shed 0 bases, J shed 5 bases, and the junction held 13 bases outside the gene matches. Germline CDR1 and CDR2: DFQATT and SNEGSKA (reference sequence). The CDR3 is made up of 18 amino acids. The CDR3 coding sequence is TGCAGTGCTAGAGATCGATCTATACCCGACAGGGGGCGAAACACCATATATTTT. This sequence encodes CSARDRSIPDRGRNTIYF.

This rearrangement joins TRBV12-3 or TRBV12-4 to TRBJ1-6; D is perhaps TRBD1 (6 bases). Trimming removed 5 bases from V and 9 bases from J, with 23 bases in between. The CDR3 totals 17 residues. The CDR3 spells CASSHGTFEPRGSPLHF. CDR3 in DNA: TGTGCCAGCAGTCACGGGACATTTGAGCCCCGTGGTTCACCCCTCCACTTT.

This chain uses TRBV14 with TRBJ1-2; 8 bases are shared with TRBD1. With 1 base clipped from V and 4 bases from J, the junction kept 5 bases outside the gene matches. The CDR3 length is 15 residues. Germline V gene data show CDR1 as SGHDN and CDR2 as FVKESK. The CDR3 spells CASSQAGQGPYGYTF. The CDR3 DNA reads as TGTGCCAGCAGCCAAGCCGGACAGGGCCCCTATGGCTACACCTTC.

This clonotype was recorded many times. V gene TRBV20-1 combines with J gene TRBJ2-1; D not resolved. The CDR3 contains 13 residues. V was trimmed by 0 bases and J by 10 bases, leaving 13 bases between them. Germline loops: CDR1 DFQATT, CDR2 SNEGSKA (reference sequence). CDR3 coding DNA: TGCAGTGCTAGAGATCCCAATGATGACGAGCAGTTCTTC. It translates to CSARDPNDDEQFF.

Many counts were recorded for this clonotype. The chain employs TRBV4-1 and TRBJ2-7; D call uncertain. Deletions cut 1 base from V and 6 bases from J, with 7 bases between. This CDR3 comprises 12 residues. The germline V gene has CDR1 MGHRA and CDR2 YSYEKL. The CDR3 bases are TGCGCCAGCAGCCAAGGATCTACCGAGCAGTACTTC. Its translation: CASSQGSTEQYF.

The rearrangement joins TRBV7-9 to TRBJ2-5; 8 bases are a match to TRBD2. In germline, CDR1 is SEHNR, CDR2 FQNEAQ (reference sequence). V lost 3 bases to trimming and J lost 7 bases; unmatched junction nucleotides: 10. The CDR3 length is 15 residues. In DNA form, the CDR3 reads TGTGCCAGCAGCTTCTTTGGGGGACTAGATCGGACCCAGTACTTC. This codes for CASSFFGGLDRTQYF. The variable domain in full, completed from reference TRBV7-9 and TRBJ2-5, reads DTGVSQNPRHKITKRGQNVTFRCDPISEHNRLYWYRQTLGQGPEFLTYFQNEAQLEKSRLLSDRFSAERPKGSFSTLEIQRTEQGDSAMYLCASSFFGGLDRTQYFGPGTRLLVL.

This clonotype was found a few times. The V gene is TRBV7-3, the J gene TRBJ2-3; D gene unclear. There are 13 residues in the CDR3. Per germline, CDR1 SGHTA and CDR2 FQGTGA. Trimming shortened V by 4 bases and J by 9 bases, and 14 bases separated the two germline ends. CDR3 DNA: TGTGCCAGCAGCTCCTACAATCCCGGAACGCAGTATTTT. It specifies CASSSYNPGTQYF.

This clonotype has more than one count but fewer than ten. This rearrangement joins TRBV5-1 to TRBJ2-3; 14 positions match TRBD2. Trimming removed 7 bases from V and 2 bases from J; junction bases left unmatched: 3. The germline CDR1 and CDR2 sequences are SGHRS and YFSETQ. The CDR3 consists of 15 residues. The CDR3 sequence: CASRTSGGITDTQYF. The CDR3 nucleotides read TGCGCCAGCCGGACTAGCGGGGGGATCACAGATACGCAGTATTTT.

This clonotype was observed a handful of times. The CDR3 sequence is CASTSEGGPREQFF. CDR3 bases: TGTGCCAGCACCTCGGAGGGGGGGCCCAGGGAGCAGTTCTTC. The J gene is TRBJ2-1, the V gene TRBV7-2, with D possibly matching TRBD2 (7 bases). The CDR3 is 14 residues long. With 7 bases removed from V and 10 bases from J, the gap between germline ends came to 20 bases. Looked up from germline, CDR1 is SGHTA and CDR2 is FQGNSA.

This clonotype was observed a few times. The rearrangement links TRBV30 to TRBJ2-1, with D uncertain. CDR3 length: 16 amino acids. Trimming pared 1 base from V and 4 bases from J, leaving 17 bases between. The germline gives CDR1 GTSNPN, CDR2 SVGIG (reference sequence). The CDR3 DNA sequence: TGTGCCTGGAGTGGGATAAGACTGGGAAGTTACAATGAGCAGTTCTTC. It codes for CAWSGIRLGSYNEQFF.

The chain links TRBV5-5 to TRBJ1-5; no clear D gene. CDR1 and CDR2 (germline): SGHKS, YYEKEE (reference sequence). This CDR3 has 14 amino acids. The ends were cut back, 0 bases at V and 5 bases at J, with 9 bases in the middle. This CDR3 is CASSLGAADQPQHF. For the CDR3, the DNA is TGTGCCAGCAGCTTGGGGGCGGCAGATCAGCCCCAGCATTTT.

In the case of this clonotype: Since a much larger clone is just one base distant, this may be a read error. V is TRBV29-1 and J is TRBJ2-7; no definite D call. V shed 7 bases and J shed 7 bases, with 17 bases lying between them. The germline V gene has CDR1 SQVTM and CDR2 ANQGSEA. The CDR3 is 12 amino acids. Written as DNA, the CDR3 is TGCAGCGCGGAGAGGAGCTACAATGAGCAGTACTTC. Protein: CSAERSYNEQYF.

Only a few counts were recorded for this clonotype. The chain employs TRBV12-5 and TRBJ2-1, with D hard to call. The V gene lost 5 bases and the J gene lost 6 bases, with 11 bases spanning the gap. The V gene's germline CDR1 is LGHNT and CDR2 FRNRAP. The CDR3 has 13 amino acids. The CDR3: CASGPTTSNEQFF. The CDR3 nucleotides read TGTGCTAGTGGTCCTACGACCAGCAATGAGCAGTTCTTC.

The chain carries TRBV28 and TRBJ2-7; 8 bases are shared with TRBD1. Germline-derived CDR1 and CDR2 are MDHEN and SYDVKM. This CDR3 spans 16 amino acids. Trimming took 2 bases from V and 1 from J; bases not matched to a gene: 7. The CDR3 bases are TGTGCCAGCAGTTTAATATTAGGACAGGGATCCTACGAGCAGTACTTC. Translating gives CASSLILGQGSYEQYF.

A remark on this clonotype: This may arise from a read error, as a much more abundant clone is one base away. The J gene is TRBJ2-7, the V gene TRBV7-6; 8 bases are a match to TRBD2. The CDR3 sequence is 17 residues long. The germline V gene encodes CDR1 SGHVS and CDR2 FNYEAQ. CDR3 sequence (DNA): TGTGCCGGCAGCGATTGGGCCGGCACTAGCGGAGCCAACGAGCAGTACTTC. This translates into CAGSDWAGTSGANEQYF.

The rearrangement joins TRBV12-3 or TRBV12-4 to TRBJ2-7; D is unclear. Deletions cut 2 bases from V and 6 bases from J, with 8 bases between. The CDR3 has 12 amino acids. The CDR3 region is CASSLSIGEQYF. CDR3 DNA sequence: TGTGCCAGCAGTTTAAGCATCGGCGAGCAGTACTTC.

A few counts support this clonotype. The rearrangement links TRBV5-1 to TRBJ1-4; D is undetermined. The CDR3 sequence is 13 residues long. Germline V gene data show CDR1 as SGHRS and CDR2 as YFSETQ. V gave up 0 bases and J gave up 8 bases, with 8 bases separating them. CDR3 in amino acids: CASSLERNEKLFF. DNA of the CDR3: TGCGCCAGCAGCTTGGAGCGGAACGAAAAACTGTTTTTT.

This clonotype was detected many times. The genes are TRBV29-1 and TRBJ2-3; TRBD2 matches 8 bases. CDR1 and CDR2 (germline): SQVTM, ANQGSEA. Trimming cost V 6 bases and J 1 base; bases outside gene matches: 6. The CDR3 covers 14 residues. The CDR3 sequence is CSVEPSGRTDTQYF. CDR3 bases: TGCAGCGTAGAGCCTAGCGGGCGCACAGATACGCAGTATTTT.

The chain uses TRBV20-1 and TRBJ1-4; unclear D gene. Deletions cut 1 base from V and 6 bases from J, with 6 bases between. Germline V gene data show CDR1 as DFQATT and CDR2 as SNEGSKA (reference sequence). CDR3 length equals 12 residues. The CDR3 loop is CSARGSDEKLFF. CDR3 DNA sequence: TGCAGTGCTAGAGGGTCTGATGAAAAACTGTTTTTT.

This clonotype has a count of ten or more. The rearrangement uses TRBV20-1 and TRBJ2-1, with D uncertain. The V gene's germline CDR1 is DFQATT and CDR2 SNEGSKA (reference sequence). The CDR3 consists of 13 residues. V was shortened by 3 bases and J by 4 bases, with 10 bases between the two germline ends. In DNA, the CDR3 is TGCAGTGCTAGGCCCCAAGCGTACAATGAGCAGTTCTTC. The encoded protein is CSARPQAYNEQFF.

On this clonotype: A much larger clonotype is one base distant, so this may be a read error. The V gene is TRBV12-3 or TRBV12-4, the J gene TRBJ1-6, with D perhaps TRBD1 (6 bases). CDR3 size: 15 residues. V was clipped by 7 bases and J by 8 bases, with 18 bases between them. The CDR3 here is CASIQDRTDDSPLHF. The CDR3 nucleotides are TGTGCCAGCATCCAGGACAGAACCGATGATTCACCCCTCCACTTT.

Notes on this clonotype: At one end the junction does not follow the germline gene, possibly because of a read error. V usage is TRBV28 and J usage is TRBJ1-6; possible D gene TRBD1, 5 bases. Germline values: CDR1 MDHEN, CDR2 SYDVKM. This CDR3 region has 16 residues. DNA for the CDR3: TGTGCCAGCAGTTTTGGGCAGGGTTCCTATGATTCACCCCTCCACTTT. Its translation: CASSFGQGSYDSPLHF.

This chain connects TRBV7-2 to TRBJ2-3; D is possibly TRBD1 or TRBD2 (5 bases each). Trimming took 5 bases from V and 5 from J, leaving 17 bases between them. CDR1 and CDR2 (germline): SGHTA, FQGNSA. The CDR3 spans 15 residues. As DNA, the CDR3 is TGTGCCAGCAGCCCAGAAGGGACCTCGGGAGATACGCAGTATTTT. This codes for CASSPEGTSGDTQYF.

This chain joins TRBV4-1 and TRBJ1-1; D not certain. Germline loops: CDR1 MGHRA, CDR2 YSYEKL. V dropped 4 bases and J dropped 1 base, with 16 bases sitting between them. The CDR3 contains 16 residues. CDR3 bases: TGCGCCAGCAGCCGGAGATTCGTCCGGGAGAACACTGAAGCTTTCTTT. Translated, it gives CASSRRFVRENTEAFF.